The T cell receptor (beta chain) described here comes from a study of blood T cell repertoires in COVID-19. Study information: The analysed material was cDNA or gDNA that came from T cells, B-cell-depleted T cells, or PBMCs.

The data were produced by immunoSEQ multiplex PCR, yet TCRdb's version contains in-frame clones alone and is incomplete. The table records about 79,000 clones, 70% to 90% of them present only once. V was cut by 2 bases and J by 9 bases, with 12 bases left in between. Germline V gene data show CDR1 as MNHEY and CDR2 as SVGEGT. The CDR3 runs to 13 residues. The sequencing sample was made of peripheral blood. The TCR comes from a man aged 50 or older with active COVID-19. The chain uses TRBV6-2 or TRBV6-3 and TRBJ2-3; D is perhaps TRBD1 (6 bases). Here the CDR3 reads CASSYGFRGTQYF. The DNA for the CDR3 is TGTGCCAGCAGTTACGGGTTCAGGGGAACGCAGTATTTT.